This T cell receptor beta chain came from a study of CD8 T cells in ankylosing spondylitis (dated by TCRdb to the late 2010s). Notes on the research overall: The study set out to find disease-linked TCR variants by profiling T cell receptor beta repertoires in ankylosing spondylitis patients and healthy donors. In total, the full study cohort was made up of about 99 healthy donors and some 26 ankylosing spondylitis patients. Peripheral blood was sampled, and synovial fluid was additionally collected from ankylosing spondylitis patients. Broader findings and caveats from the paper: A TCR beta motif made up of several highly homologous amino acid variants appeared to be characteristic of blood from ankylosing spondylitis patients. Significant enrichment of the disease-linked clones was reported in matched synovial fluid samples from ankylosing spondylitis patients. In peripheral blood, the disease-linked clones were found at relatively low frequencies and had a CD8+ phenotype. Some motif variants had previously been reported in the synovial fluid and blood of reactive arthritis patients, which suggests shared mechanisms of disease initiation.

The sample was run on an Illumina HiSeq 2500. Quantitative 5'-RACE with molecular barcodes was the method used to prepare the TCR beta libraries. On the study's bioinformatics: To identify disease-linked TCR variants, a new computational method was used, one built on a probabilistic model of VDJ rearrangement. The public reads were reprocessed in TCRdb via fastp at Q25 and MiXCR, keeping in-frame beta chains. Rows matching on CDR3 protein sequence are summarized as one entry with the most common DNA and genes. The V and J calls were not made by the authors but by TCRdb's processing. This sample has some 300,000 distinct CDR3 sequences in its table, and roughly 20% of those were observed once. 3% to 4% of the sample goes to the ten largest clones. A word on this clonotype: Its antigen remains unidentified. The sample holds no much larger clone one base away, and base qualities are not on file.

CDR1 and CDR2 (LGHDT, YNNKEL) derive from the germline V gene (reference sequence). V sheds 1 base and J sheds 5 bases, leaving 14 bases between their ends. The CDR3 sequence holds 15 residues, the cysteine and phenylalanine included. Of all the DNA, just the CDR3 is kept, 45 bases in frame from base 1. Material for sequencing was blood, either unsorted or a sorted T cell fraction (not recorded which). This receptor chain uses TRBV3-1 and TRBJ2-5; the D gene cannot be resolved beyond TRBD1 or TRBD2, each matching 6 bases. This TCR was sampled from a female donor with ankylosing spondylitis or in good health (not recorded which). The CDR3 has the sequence CASSQVWGAGETQYF. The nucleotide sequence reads TGTGCCAGCAGCCAAGTGTGGGGGGCGGGGGAGACCCAGTACTTC.